This is a list of T cell receptor beta chains from one sample in a study of T cell responses to AZD1222 COVID-19 vaccine. Sequencing was performed with immunoSEQ multiplex PCR; in TCRdb, only in-frame clones are kept and a portion is missing. This table holds 90,000 to 120,000 clones, 80% to 90% found once. Sample: peripheral blood, taken on day 0 of AZD1222 vaccination. These receptors were collected from an adult in good health. Both conserved end residues are part of each CDR3. A D gene is named only where the DNA matches it firmly.

TRBV11-3	NA	TRBJ2-5	TGTGCCAGCAGCTTAGGGAACAAATTCGGGGAGACCCAGTACTTC	CASSLGNKFGETQYF
TRBV7-2	TRBD1	TRBJ1-1	TGTGCCAGCAGCCTTAGACAGGGCGGGTACACTGAAGCTTTCTTT	CASSLRQGGYTEAFF
TRBV11-3	TRBD2	TRBJ2-1	TGTGCCAGCAGCTTACGTCAGAGCGGGAGTAGGAATGAGCAGTTCTTC	CASSLRQSGSRNEQFF
TRBV28	NA	TRBJ2-3	TGTGCCAGCAGTTTAAAGCAGGGGATTACAGATACGCAGTATTTT	CASSLKQGITDTQYF
TRBV19	NA	TRBJ2-1	TGTGCCAGTAGTATAGGGGTCGCGGGTAGGAATGAGCAGTTCTTC	CASSIGVAGRNEQFF
TRBV5-4	TRBD1	TRBJ1-4	TGTGCCAGCAGCTTGACCTCTGACAGGGGGAATGAAAAACTGTTTTTT	CASSLTSDRGNEKLFF
TRBV19	NA	TRBJ1-2	TGTGCCAGTAGTTCTCCGGGAGCCTCGGCCTATGGCTACACCTTC	CASSSPGASAYGYTF
TRBV6-6	NA	TRBJ1-5	TGTGCCAGCAGCCGGGACACTATCTATCAGCCCCAGCATTTT	CASSRDTIYQPQHF
TRBV7-6	TRBD1	TRBJ1-1	TGTGCCAGCAGCCAGGGGGGTCGGGATTCTGAAGCTTTCTTT	CASSQGGRDSEAFF
TRBV19	NA	TRBJ2-2	TGTGCCAGTAGTATTCGGGCTGGCCGGGCGCACACCGGGGAGCTGTTTTTT	CASSIRAGRAHTGELFF